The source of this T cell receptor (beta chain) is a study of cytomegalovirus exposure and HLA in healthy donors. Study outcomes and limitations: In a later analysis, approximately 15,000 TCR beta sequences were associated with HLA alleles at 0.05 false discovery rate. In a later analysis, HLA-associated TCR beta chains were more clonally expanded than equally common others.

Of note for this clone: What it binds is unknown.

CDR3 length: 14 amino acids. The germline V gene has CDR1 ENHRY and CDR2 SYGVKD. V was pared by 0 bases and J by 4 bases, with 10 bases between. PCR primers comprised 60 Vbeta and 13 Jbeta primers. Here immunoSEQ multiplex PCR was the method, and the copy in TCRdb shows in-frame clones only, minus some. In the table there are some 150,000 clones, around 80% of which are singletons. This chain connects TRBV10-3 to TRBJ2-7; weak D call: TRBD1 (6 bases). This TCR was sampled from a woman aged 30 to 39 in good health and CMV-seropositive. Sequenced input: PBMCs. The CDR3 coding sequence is TGTGCCATCAGTGAGTCGGGGGCTACTTACGAGCAGTACTTC. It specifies CAISESGATYEQYF.